Following are 17 T cell receptor beta chains from one sample sequenced in a study of blood T cell repertoires in COVID-19. This table comes from immunoSEQ multiplex PCR, and its TCRdb copy is limited to in-frame clones, with some not included. The data hold some 150,000 clones, with 87% observed a single time. Material: peripheral blood. Source of these receptors: a woman between 55 and 75 years old with active or convalescent COVID-19.

This clone has a single count. The rearrangement uses TRBV4-3 and TRBJ2-2; tentative D call: TRBD2 (5 bases). Germline V gene lookup returns CDR1 LGHNA and CDR2 YSLEER. The CDR3 runs to 16 residues. Deletions cut 0 bases from V and 3 bases from J, with 11 bases between. The CDR3 bases are TGCGCCAGCAGCCAAGAATGGCAGGAGGACACCGGGGAGCTGTTTTTT. Its protein product is CASSQEWQEDTGELFF.

This clone has a handful of counts. The rearrangement links TRBV4-3 to TRBJ1-5, with 9 bases identical to TRBD1. With 3 bases clipped from V and 3 bases from J, the junction kept 3 bases outside the gene matches. This CDR3 comprises 15 residues. Per the germline V gene, CDR1 is LGHNA and CDR2 is YSLEER. The CDR3 DNA reads as TGCGCCAGCAGCCAGGACAGGGGTGCCAATCAGCCCCAGCATTTT. It encodes CASSQDRGANQPQHF.

The chain uses TRBV13 and TRBJ2-3; 10 bases map to TRBD2. Germline V gives CDR1 PRHDT, CDR2 FYEKMQ (reference sequence). The CDR3 totals 16 residues. J gave up 6 bases and V 5 bases, and 11 bases lay outside the gene matches. The CDR3 coding sequence is TGTGCCAGCAGCCCCGCTCGACTAGCGGGTTGGGATACGCAGTATTTT. Translating gives CASSPARLAGWDTQYF.

The chain couples TRBV11-1 to TRBJ1-1, with D uncertain. The V gene lost 4 bases and the J gene lost 3 bases, with 9 bases spanning the gap. The CDR3 sequence is 13 residues long. CDR1 and CDR2 from the germline V gene are SGHAT and FQDESV (reference sequence). CDR3 coding DNA: TGTGCCAGCAGCTCAGCCCGGGACACTGAAGCTTTCTTT. Residues: CASSSARDTEAFF.

This clone appeared a single time. V and J are TRBV14 and TRBJ1-1; weak D call: TRBD1 (5 bases). This CDR3 has 12 amino acids. CDR1 and CDR2 from the germline V gene are SGHDN and FVKESK. Trimming took off 8 bases at V and 4 bases at J, with 11 bases between the two ends. CDR3 sequence reads: CASGRVATEAFF. In nucleotides, the CDR3 is TGTGCCAGCGGCAGGGTTGCCACTGAAGCTTTCTTT.

The chain is built from TRBV9 and TRBJ2-1; TRBD2 agrees at 11 bases. V lost 6 bases, J lost 6 bases, and 11 bases stayed unmatched. The CDR3 covers 16 residues. CDR1 and CDR2 from the germline V gene are SGDLS and YYNGEE. CDR3 residues: CASTPRSGGVTNEQFF. DNA of the CDR3: TGTGCCAGCACCCCCCGTAGCGGGGGGGTGACCAATGAGCAGTTCTTC.

The gene calls are TRBV7-6 and TRBJ1-1, with D maybe TRBD1 (6 bases). CDR1 and CDR2 from the germline V gene are SGHVS and FNYEAQ. V lost 5 bases to trimming and J lost 1 base, with 14 bases between them. The CDR3 runs 15 residues. Here the CDR3 reads CASSVGGTRNTEAFF. The CDR3 DNA follows: TGTGCCAGCAGCGTGGGTGGGACAAGGAACACTGAAGCTTTCTTT.

The chain carries TRBV7-2 and TRBJ2-5; 8 positions agree with TRBD2. After removal of 4 bases from V and 3 bases from J, the junction contained 7 bases not matched to a gene. Looked up from germline, CDR1 is SGHTA and CDR2 is FQGNSA. This CDR3 is 15 amino acids long. The CDR3 region has the DNA TGTGCCAGCAGCTATCAAGCGGGGGAGGAAGAGACCCAGTACTTC. It codes for CASSYQAGEEETQYF.

The chain employs TRBV5-1 and TRBJ2-3; 7 bases align to TRBD1. The germline V gene encodes CDR1 SGHRS and CDR2 YFSETQ. The junction had 4 bases not matched to a gene; V was cut back by 5 bases and J by 1 base. CDR3 length: 14 residues. The CDR3 bases are TGCGCCAGCAGAGTAGGGGGCGGCACAGATACGCAGTATTTT. Translated, it gives CASRVGGGTDTQYF.

The chain carries TRBV5-8 and TRBJ2-2, with TRBD1 as a possible D gene (5 bases). CDR3 length equals 14 residues. Deletions cut 10 bases from V and 0 bases from J, with 13 bases between. Germline V gives CDR1 SGHTS, CDR2 YDEGEE. CDR3 loop: CAASVRANTGELFF. The CDR3 DNA sequence: TGTGCCGCGAGTGTCAGGGCGAACACCGGGGAGCTGTTTTTT.

The J gene is TRBJ1-2, the V gene TRBV6-1; the match to TRBD1 covers 10 bases. V shed 2 bases, J shed 7 bases, and the junction held 1 base outside the gene matches. This CDR3 is 13 amino acids long. Per the germline V gene, CDR1 is MNHNS and CDR2 is SASEGT. CDR3 sequence reads: CASSERTGGGYTF. The CDR3 DNA follows: TGTGCCAGCAGTGAAAGGACAGGGGGTGGCTACACCTTC.

In its sample, this clone was seen once. The chain recombines TRBV30 with TRBJ1-2, with 7 positions matching TRBD1. The CDR3 consists of 13 residues. The junction had 8 bases not matched to a gene; V was cut back by 5 bases and J by 5 bases. Germline V gives CDR1 GTSNPN, CDR2 SVGIG (reference sequence). CDR3 sequence (DNA): TGTGCCTGGGTGGGACAGTCAACATATGGCTACACCTTC. This codes for CAWVGQSTYGYTF.

The chain combines TRBV9 with TRBJ2-2; TRBD1 aligns across 9 bases. V gave up 3 bases and J gave up 4 bases; unmatched junction bases: 7. This CDR3 is 16 amino acids long. Germline V gene data show CDR1 as SGDLS and CDR2 as YYNGEE. CDR3 sequence (DNA): TGTGCCAGCAGCGGGAGGACAGGGGCGCTCACCGGGGAGCTGTTTTTT. Its protein product is CASSGRTGALTGELFF.

This chain joins TRBV7-9 and TRBJ1-6; D is unresolved. CDR3 length: 14 amino acids. Germline assignment: CDR1 SEHNR and CDR2 FQNEAQ (reference sequence). Trimming pared 5 bases from V and 8 bases from J, leaving 13 bases between. CDR3 nucleotides: TGTGCCAGCAGCCTCGACCGACGGGATTCACCCCTCCACTTT. It translates to CASSLDRRDSPLHF.

This clone was found a few times. The J gene is TRBJ1-4, the V gene TRBV7-9; 12 bases agree with TRBD1. The germline V gene encodes CDR1 SEHNR and CDR2 FQNEAQ (reference sequence). The CDR3 length is 16 residues. J was trimmed by 7 bases and V by 5 bases; bases with no gene match: 8. CDR3 bases: TGTGCCAGCAGCCTGGGGACAGGGGGCGAGGGTGAAAAACTGTTTTTT. This encodes CASSLGTGGEGEKLFF. Drawing the rest from reference TRBV7-9 and TRBJ1-4, the complete variable domain is DTGVSQNPRHKITKRGQNVTFRCDPISEHNRLYWYRQTLGQGPEFLTYFQNEAQLEKSRLLSDRFSAERPKGSFSTLEIQRTEQGDSAMYLCASSLGTGGEGEKLFFGSGTQLSVL.

Regarding this clone: At one of its ends the junction is not consistent with the germline gene, which may arise from a read error. This chain uses TRBV7-7 with TRBJ2-1; possible D gene TRBD1, 5 bases. CDR3 length: 15 amino acids. Germline CDR1 and CDR2: SSHAT and FNYEAQ (reference sequence). CDR3 protein: CASSLGHDSYNEQFF. The CDR3 DNA sequence: TGTGCTAGCAGCTTAGGACACGACTCCTACAATGAGCAGTTCTTC. The full variable domain, with the rest looked up from reference TRBV7-7 and TRBJ2-1, is GAGVSQSPRYKVTKRGQDVTLRCDPISSHATLYWYQQALGQGPEFLTYFNYEAQPDKSGLPSDRFSAERPEGSISTLTIQRTEQRDSAMYRCASSLGHDSYNEQFFGPGTRLTVL.

This chain links TRBV18 with TRBJ1-2; D is perhaps TRBD1 (6 bases). Germline lookup yields CDR1 KGHSH and CDR2 LQKENI. The CDR3 spans 15 residues. Trimming took 0 bases from V and 4 from J, leaving 12 bases between them. CDR3 residues: CASSPPGGGGYGYTF. CDR3 DNA: TGTGCCAGCTCACCACCCGGGGGGGGCGGCTATGGCTACACCTTC.